These 5 T cell receptor beta chains were all obtained from the same sample, sequenced in a study of cytomegalovirus exposure and HLA in healthy donors. The PCR contained 60 Vbeta and 13 Jbeta primers. Libraries were prepared by immunoSEQ multiplex PCR; TCRdb keeps only in-frame clonotypes and omits some of them. There are roughly 110,000 clones in the sample; roughly 80% occur only once, and more than 20% lies in the top ten. Sample: PBMCs. Receptor source: a man younger than 40 in good health and CMV-seropositive.

This rearrangement joins TRBV5-1 to TRBJ2-1; 12 bases agree with TRBD2. From germline, CDR1 is SGHRS and CDR2 YFSETQ. The CDR3 is made up of 18 amino acids. With V trimmed by 3 bases and J by 2 bases, 9 bases remained unmatched. The CDR3 bases are TGCGCCAGCAGCTATGCGGGGCTAGCGGGAGGGACCTACAATGAGCAGTTCTTC. Protein product: CASSYAGLAGGTYNEQFF. Together with reference TRBV5-1 and TRBJ2-1, the CDR3 gives the full variable domain: KAGVTQTPRYLIKTRGQQVTLSCSPISGHRSVSWYQQTPGQGLQFLFEYFSETQRNKGNFPGRFSGRQFSNSRSEMNVSTLELGDSALYLCASSYAGLAGGTYNEQFFGPGTRLTVL.

The rearrangement joins TRBV5-6 to TRBJ1-1, with D perhaps TRBD1 (5 bases). V was shortened by 0 bases and J by 2 bases, with 8 bases between the two germline ends. The germline gives CDR1 SGHDT, CDR2 YYEEEE. The CDR3 runs 14 residues. The CDR3, as DNA: TGTGCCAGCAGCTTGGGCGGGGGAAACACTGAAGCTTTCTTT. Translation gives CASSLGGGNTEAFF. Variable domain in full (rest from reference TRBV5-6 and TRBJ1-1): DAGVTQSPTHLIKTRGQQVTLRCSPKSGHDTVSWYQQALGQGPQFIFQYYEEEERQRGNFPDRFSGHQFPNYSSELNVNALLLGDSALYLCASSLGGGNTEAFFGQGTRLTVV.

This clone was seen only once. The genes are TRBV27 and TRBJ2-3, with 10 bases fitting TRBD2. The V gene end was trimmed by 4 bases and the J gene end by 4 bases; junction bases not matched to a gene: 2. Germline loops: CDR1 MNHEY, CDR2 SMNVEV (reference sequence). The CDR3 sequence is 14 residues long. The CDR3 loop is CASSSLAGADTQYF. The CDR3 nucleotides read TGTGCCAGCAGTTCCCTAGCGGGGGCAGATACGCAGTATTTT.

The chain is built from TRBV5-1 and TRBJ1-1, with 10 bases identical to TRBD1. The germline gives CDR1 SGHRS, CDR2 YFSETQ. The J segment lost 0 bases and the V segment lost 0 bases, leaving 8 bases of the junction unmatched. The CDR3 loop spans 18 amino acids. The chain's CDR3 is CASSLATGGLFMNTEAFF. CDR3 bases: TGCGCCAGCAGCTTGGCGACAGGGGGCCTCTTTATGAACACTGAAGCTTTCTTT.

This chain uses TRBV19 with TRBJ1-4; unclear D gene. Trimming took off 7 bases at V and 8 bases at J, with 17 bases between the two ends. The CDR3 consists of 14 residues. Germline V gene lookup returns CDR1 LNHDA and CDR2 SQIVND (reference sequence). CDR3 coding DNA: TGTGCCAGTAACGCAGGCGCTTGGGAGGAAAAACTGTTTTTT. As protein: CASNAGAWEEKLFF.